Below, 22 T cell receptor beta chains from the same sample are listed, as sequenced in a study of blood T cells in healthy people across ages. Then a second PCR, running roughly 6 to 12 cycles, was carried out with a sample-barcoded 5' primer and a J-beta primer mix. TCRdb used MiXCR to reprocess the 5' RACE reads, holding one entry per CDR3 protein. Among over a million distinct CDR3 sequences listed, 45% were seen once. The specimen sequenced was blood. The receptors derive from a woman aged 55-70 years in good health.

The chain links TRBV20-1 to TRBJ1-2; 7 bases are a match to TRBD1. The CDR3 spans 14 residues. Germline V gene sequence: CDR1 DFQATT, CDR2 SNEGSKA (reference sequence). V trimming: 1 base; J trimming: 5 bases; junction bases outside the gene matches: 7. The CDR3 coding sequence is TGCAGTGCTAGAGTTCACAGGGGCGGGTATGGCTACACCTTC. Amino acids: CSARVHRGGYGYTF.

The rearrangement uses TRBV12-3 or TRBV12-4 and TRBJ2-3; 7 bases match TRBD2. Trimming cost V 5 bases and J 1 base; bases outside gene matches: 6. This CDR3 has 15 residues. The CDR3 DNA is TGTGCCAGCAGTCAAGGACTAGTCGGCACAGATACGCAGTATTTT. Protein sequence: CASSQGLVGTDTQYF.

On this clonotype itself: One junction end does not reproduce the germline sequence, and a read error may be involved. The chain combines TRBV6-6 with TRBJ2-3, with D possibly TRBD2 on 6 matching bases. Germline loops: CDR1 MNHNY, CDR2 SVGAGI (reference sequence). This CDR3 is built from 13 residues. As DNA, the CDR3 is TGTGCCTCCGTCCGGGGACTCACAGATACGCGGTATTTT. The encoded protein is CASVRGLTDTRYF.

This sequence joins TRBV27 and TRBJ1-2; TRBD1 might be the D (6 bases). CDR1 is MNHEY and CDR2 is SMNVEV in the germline V gene (reference sequence). V was shortened by 2 bases and J by 8 bases, with 12 bases between the two germline ends. The CDR3 has 13 residues. In nucleotides, the CDR3 is TGTGCCAGCAGTTTAGGCAGGGGAGACGGCTACACCTTC. Its translation: CASSLGRGDGYTF.

This clonotype was seen more than once but under ten times. A much larger clone is a single base away; this may be a read error. This sequence joins TRBV28 and TRBJ1-2, with D hard to call. This CDR3 is built from 13 residues. Per the germline V gene, CDR1 is MDHEN and CDR2 is SYDVKM. V was pared by 3 bases and J by 2 bases, with 7 bases between. The CDR3 DNA sequence: TGTGCCAGCAGTTTCGAACAGAACTATGGCTACACCTTC. Its protein product is CASSFEQNYGYTF.

The chain couples TRBV6-5 to TRBJ2-1; a weak D match, TRBD1 (7 bases). The J call may not be correct, given that the DNA end is closer to TRBJ2-7. There are 16 residues in the CDR3. CDR1 MNHEY and CDR2 SVGAGI come from the germline V gene. The CDR3 sequence: CASSYWRDSSYNEQYF. Written as DNA, the CDR3 is TGTGCCAGCAGTTATTGGCGGGACAGCTCCTACAATGAGCAGTACTTC.

This clonotype was seen a few times. The chain has TRBV5-1 and TRBJ2-5, with 7 nucleotides matching TRBD2. The CDR3 sequence is 17 residues long. V was pared by 4 bases and J by 3 bases, with 15 bases of the junction left unmatched. Germline CDR1 is SGHRS and CDR2 is YFSETQ. DNA for the CDR3: TGCGCCAGCAGCGTAGCTGGCGGGGCGGGAGTAAAAGAGACCCAGTACTTC. Translated, it gives CASSVAGGAGVKETQYF. Full variable domain (outside the CDR3, taken from reference TRBV5-1 and TRBJ2-5): KAGVTQTPRYLIKTRGQQVTLSCSPISGHRSVSWYQQTPGQGLQFLFEYFSETQRNKGNFPGRFSGRQFSNSRSEMNVSTLELGDSALYLCASSVAGGAGVKETQYFGPGTRLLVL.

This chain joins TRBV6-5 and TRBJ2-7; a possible D gene is TRBD2 (5 bases). The V end lost 6 bases, the J end lost 1 base, and 13 bases lay between the germline ends. CDR1 is MNHEY, CDR2 SVGAGI, per germline. The CDR3 is made up of 14 amino acids. The CDR3 sequence: CASRVDSKSYEQYF. The CDR3 DNA sequence: TGTGCCAGCAGGGTGGACTCTAAGTCCTACGAGCAGTACTTC.

This clonotype was detected only a few times. The chain employs TRBV12-3 or TRBV12-4 and TRBJ2-7; 9 nucleotides align to TRBD1. CDR3 length: 14 amino acids. V was clipped by 1 base and J by 5 bases; unmatched bases: 3. CDR3 region: CASSLGTGENEQYF. The DNA of the CDR3 is TGTGCCAGCAGTTTAGGGACAGGGGAAAACGAGCAGTACTTC.

This chain connects TRBV12-3 or TRBV12-4 to TRBJ2-3; 12 bases are shared with TRBD2. The CDR3 length is 15 residues. J gave up 2 bases and V 6 bases, and 3 bases lay outside the gene matches. The CDR3 spells CASRPSGRVTDTQYF. Written as DNA, the CDR3 is TGTGCCAGCAGGCCTAGCGGGAGGGTCACAGATACGCAGTATTTT.

This clonotype was picked up a small number of times. This chain connects TRBV4-2 to TRBJ2-1; D is undetermined. Trimming left V 4 bases short and J 2 bases short, with 9 bases between. The germline gives CDR1 LGHNA, CDR2 YNFKEQ. The CDR3 runs to 14 residues. The CDR3 sequence is CASSPGPPYNEQFF. The CDR3 region has the DNA TGTGCCAGCAGCCCCGGACCCCCCTACAATGAGCAGTTCTTC.

This rearrangement joins TRBV7-9 to TRBJ2-5, with TRBD2 matching over 10 bases. J gave up 5 bases and V 5 bases, and 14 bases lay outside the gene matches. CDR1 SEHNR and CDR2 FQNEAQ come from the germline V gene (reference sequence). The CDR3 is 17 amino acids. CDR3 DNA: TGTGCCAGCAGCACCCGGCTAGCGGGAGAGTCAAGCGAGACCCAGTACTTC. It codes for CASSTRLAGESSETQYF.

Here the CDR3 reads CASSRRLQGGNQPQHF. CDR3 in DNA: TGCGCCAGCAGCCGGCGTCTTCAGGGCGGCAATCAGCCCCAGCATTTT. The rearrangement links TRBV10-2 to TRBJ1-5, with TRBD1 as a possible D gene (5 bases). Trimming removed 6 bases at V and 2 bases at J, with 17 bases between. The CDR3 covers 16 residues. In germline, CDR1 is WSHSY, CDR2 SAAADI.

In its sample, this clonotype was seen a few times. The rearrangement uses TRBV9 and TRBJ2-5; 9 positions match TRBD1. The assigned J gene may be wrong: the sequence end matches TRBJ2-7 better. Looked up from germline, CDR1 is SGDLS and CDR2 is YYNGEE. This CDR3 is 15 amino acids long. CDR3 loop: CASSVEPIQGAEQYF. DNA for the CDR3: TGTGCCAGCAGCGTCGAACCAATACAGGGGGCCGAGCAGTACTTC.

This sequence joins TRBV5-4 and TRBJ2-1; 7 nucleotides match TRBD2. Germline CDR1 SGHNT, CDR2 YYREEE (reference sequence). V trimming: 0 bases; J trimming: 0 bases; junction bases outside the gene matches: 3. The CDR3 runs 16 residues. For the CDR3, the DNA is TGTGCCAGCAGCTTGGGCGGGAGTAACTCCTACAATGAGCAGTTCTTC. Amino acids: CASSLGGSNSYNEQFF.

The V gene is TRBV21-1, the J gene TRBJ1-1. TRBV21-1 is a recognized pseudogene. There are 14 residues in the CDR3. CDR3 sequence: CASSKGSGNTEAFF. The CDR3 region has the DNA TGTGCCAGCAGCAAAGGATCAGGGAACACTGAAGCTTTCTTT.

CDR3 sequence: CASSLSISSLAYNEQFF. As DNA, the CDR3 is TGTGCCAGCAGTTTATCGATAAGCAGCCTAGCCTACAATGAGCAGTTCTTC. The genes are TRBV27 and TRBJ2-1; D gene uncertain. V lost 0 bases to trimming and J lost 2 bases, with 14 bases between them. CDR1 and CDR2 (germline): MNHEY, SMNVEV (reference sequence). The CDR3 consists of 17 residues.

V gene TRBV27 combines with J gene TRBJ2-4; tentative D call: TRBD1 (5 bases). The better agreement between TRBJ2-5 and the DNA end casts doubt on the J call. The CDR3 runs to 16 residues. Germline values: CDR1 MNHEY, CDR2 SMNVEV (reference sequence). The CDR3 here is CASSLYWGRVIQTQYF. The CDR3 DNA follows: TGTGCCAGCAGTTTATATTGGGGCAGGGTTATTCAGACCCAGTACTTC.

This clonotype was seen a few times. The gene calls are TRBV2 and TRBJ1-5; a possible D gene is TRBD1 (6 bases). CDR1 SNHLY and CDR2 FYNNEI come from the germline V gene. The CDR3 sequence is 13 residues long. V dropped 11 bases and J dropped 9 bases, with 20 bases sitting between them. The CDR3, as DNA: TGTGCCGGGGGATCAGGGGAGGCCCTGCCCCAGCATTTT. Protein: CAGGSGEALPQHF.

The chain employs TRBV20-1 and TRBJ2-3; either TRBD1 or TRBD2 may supply D (5 bases each). This CDR3 contains 12 residues. Germline V CDR1 and CDR2: DFQATT, SNEGSKA (reference sequence). The V and J ends lost 5 bases and 4 bases respectively, with 10 bases between them. CDR3 bases: TGCAGTGCTTGGGGGAACCCAGATACGCAGTATTTT. Encoded protein: CSAWGNPDTQYF.

This clonotype has a handful of counts. V usage is TRBV5-1 and J usage is TRBJ1-2; D not resolved. This CDR3 region has 14 residues. Deletions cut 3 bases from V and 4 bases from J, with 13 bases between. Germline CDR1 is SGHRS and CDR2 is YFSETQ. DNA for the CDR3: TGCGCCAGCAGCTCACCACCAGGCCTCTATGGCTACACCTTC. This gives the protein CASSSPPGLYGYTF.

The rearrangement links TRBV6-1 to TRBJ2-4; D could derive from TRBD1 or TRBD2 (5 bases each). Gene TRBJ2-7 matches the end of the DNA better, so the J call may be wrong. Germline CDR1 is MNHNS and CDR2 is SASEGT. The CDR3 has 12 residues. CDR3 residues: CASEGLLYEQYF. In DNA, the CDR3 is TGTGCCAGCGAGGGGTTACTCTACGAGCAGTACTTC.